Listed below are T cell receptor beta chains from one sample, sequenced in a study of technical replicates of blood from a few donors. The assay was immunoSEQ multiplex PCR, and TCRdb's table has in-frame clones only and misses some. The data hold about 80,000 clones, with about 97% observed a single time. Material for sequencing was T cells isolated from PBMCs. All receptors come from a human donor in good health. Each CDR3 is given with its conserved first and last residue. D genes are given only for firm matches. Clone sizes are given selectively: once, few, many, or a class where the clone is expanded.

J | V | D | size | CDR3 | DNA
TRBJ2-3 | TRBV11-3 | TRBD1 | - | CASSFTTGGSNTQYF | TGTGCCAGCAGCTTTACGACAGGGGGCTCGAATACGCAGTATTTT
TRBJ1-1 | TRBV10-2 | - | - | CASIGLLNTEAFF | TGCGCCAGCATCGGTCTGCTGAACACTGAAGCTTTCTTT
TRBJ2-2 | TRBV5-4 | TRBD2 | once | CASSLRLAGVTTGELFF | TGTGCCAGCAGCTTGAGGTTAGCGGGGGTAACCACCGGGGAGCTGTTTTTT
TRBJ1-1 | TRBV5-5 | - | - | CASSLRLSSLMNTEAFF | TGTGCCAGCAGCTTACGCCTATCTAGCTTGATGAACACTGAAGCTTTCTTT
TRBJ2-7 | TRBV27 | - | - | CASSLYHSSIYEQYF | TGTGCCAGCAGTCTATATCACTCTTCCATCTACGAGCAGTACTTC
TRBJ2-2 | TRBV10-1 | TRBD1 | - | CASSEDGTVNTGELFF | TGCGCCAGCAGTGAGGACGGGACAGTGAACACCGGGGAGCTGTTTTTT
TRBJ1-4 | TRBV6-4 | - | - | CASSDQDLRGEKLFF | TGTGCCAGCAGTGACCAGGACTTACGGGGAGAAAAACTGTTTTTT
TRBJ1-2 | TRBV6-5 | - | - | CASRMDKNYGYTF | TGTGCCAGCAGGATGGACAAGAACTATGGCTACACCTTC
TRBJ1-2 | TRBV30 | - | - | CAWSSGGDYGYTF | TGTGCCTGGAGCAGTGGGGGGGACTATGGCTACACCTTC
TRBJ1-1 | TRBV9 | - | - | CASSPGQLNTEAFF | TGTGCCAGCAGCCCAGGACAGTTGAACACTGAAGCTTTCTTT
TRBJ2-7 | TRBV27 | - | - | CASSLYRVASYEQYF | TGTGCCAGCAGTTTATACAGGGTAGCCTCCTACGAGCAGTACTTC
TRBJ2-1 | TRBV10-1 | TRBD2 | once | CASSTSGRASEQFF | TGCGCCAGCAGTACTAGCGGGAGGGCCAGTGAGCAGTTCTTC
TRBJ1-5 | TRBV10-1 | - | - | CASSESAAGPQHF | TGCGCCAGCAGTGAGTCGGCGGCTGGGCCCCAGCATTTT
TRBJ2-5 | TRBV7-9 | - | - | CASSTLSREEQYF | TGTGCCAGCAGCACTCTTTCCAGGGAAGAGCAGTACTTC
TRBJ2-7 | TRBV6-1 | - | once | CASSRLTQSSYEQYF | TGTGCCAGCAGTCGACTCACCCAGAGCTCCTACGAGCAGTACTTC
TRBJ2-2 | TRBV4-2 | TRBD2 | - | CASSPKTSPLQAGELFF | TGTGCCAGCAGCCCAAAGACTAGCCCGTTGCAAGCCGGGGAGCTGTTTTTT
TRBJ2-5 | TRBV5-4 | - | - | CASSFPPVETQYF | TGTGCCAGCAGCTTCCCCCCGGTAGAGACCCAGTACTTC
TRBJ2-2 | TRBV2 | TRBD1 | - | CAYGVPHTPGQGTGELFF | TGTGCCTACGGGGTACCTCATACGCCGGGACAGGGCACCGGGGAGCTGTTTTTT
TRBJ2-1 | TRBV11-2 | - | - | CASSFATSYNEQFF | TGTGCCAGCAGCTTCGCCACAAGTTACAATGAGCAGTTCTTC
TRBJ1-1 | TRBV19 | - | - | CASSLAGSTEAFF | TGTGCCAGTAGTCTCGCCGGGAGCACTGAAGCTTTCTTT
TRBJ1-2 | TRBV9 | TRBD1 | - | CASSVGGRGLDYGYTF | TGTGCCAGCAGCGTAGGAGGCAGGGGGCTAGACTATGGCTACACCTTC
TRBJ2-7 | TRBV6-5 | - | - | CASSYLYEQYF | TGTGCCAGCAGTTATCTTTACGAGCAGTACTTC
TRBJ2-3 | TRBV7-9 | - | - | CASSLLARADTQYF | TGTGCCAGCAGCTTACTAGCGAGGGCGGATACGCAGTATTTT
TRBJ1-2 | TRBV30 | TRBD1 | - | CAEQEWTGKNYGYTF | TGTGCCGAGCAGGAATGGACAGGGAAGAACTATGGCTACACCTTC